This paragraph covers one T cell receptor beta chain sequence. The target antigen is unknown. At one boundary the junction diverges from the germline segment, which might be a read error. Other DNA sequences in the sample encode the same CDR3. The data derive from a study of lymphopenia after photon versus proton radiotherapy. General study points: Larger post-nadir TCR diversity loss correlated inversely with survival in deceased patients.

The repertoire was sequenced with immunoSEQ multiplex PCR; TCRdb's copy has only in-frame clones and lacks some. The sample lists just over 30,000 clones, nearly 95% seen once, with about 0.66% in the top ten. The source of this sequence is a woman between 50 and 59 years old with cholangiocarcinoma. Source: peripheral blood, taken from a patient treated with photon-based radiotherapy.

This CDR3 is CASRWDGSSYEQYF. In DNA, the CDR3 is TGTGCCAGCAGGTGGGACGGGAGCTCCTACGAGCAATACTTC. This chain joins TRBV6-6 and TRBJ2-7, with D maybe TRBD2 (6 bases). The germline gives CDR1 MNHNY, CDR2 SVGAGI (reference sequence). There are 14 residues in the CDR3.